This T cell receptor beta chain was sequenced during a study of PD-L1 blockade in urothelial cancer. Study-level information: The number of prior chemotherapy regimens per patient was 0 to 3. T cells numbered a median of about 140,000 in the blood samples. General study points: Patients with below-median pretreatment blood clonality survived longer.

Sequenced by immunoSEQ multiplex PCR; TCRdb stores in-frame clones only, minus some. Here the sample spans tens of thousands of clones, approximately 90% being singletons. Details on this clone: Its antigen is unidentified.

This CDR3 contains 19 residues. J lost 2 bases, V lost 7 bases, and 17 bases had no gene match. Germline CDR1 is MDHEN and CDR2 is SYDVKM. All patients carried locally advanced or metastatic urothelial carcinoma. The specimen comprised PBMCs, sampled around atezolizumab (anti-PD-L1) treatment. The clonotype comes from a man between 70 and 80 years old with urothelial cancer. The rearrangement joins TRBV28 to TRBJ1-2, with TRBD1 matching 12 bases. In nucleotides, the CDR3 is TGTGCCAGCACCAGATTTCTGGGGGGACAGGGGGCTTCCAACTATGGCTACACCTTC. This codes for CASTRFLGGQGASNYGYTF.